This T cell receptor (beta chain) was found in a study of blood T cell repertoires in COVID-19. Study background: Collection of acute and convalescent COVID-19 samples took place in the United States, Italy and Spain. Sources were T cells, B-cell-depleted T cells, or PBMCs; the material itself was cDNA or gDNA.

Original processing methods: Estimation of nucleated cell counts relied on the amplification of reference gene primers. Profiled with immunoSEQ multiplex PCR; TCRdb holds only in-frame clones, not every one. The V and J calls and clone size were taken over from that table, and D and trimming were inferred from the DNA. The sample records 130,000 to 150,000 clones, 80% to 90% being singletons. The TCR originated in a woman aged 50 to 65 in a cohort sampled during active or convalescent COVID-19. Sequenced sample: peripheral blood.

The CDR3 coding sequence is TGTGCCAGCAGGTCCAGCCCAGGGTTCAATGGCTACACCTTC. Its translation: CASRSSPGFNGYTF. This chain uses TRBV28 with TRBJ1-2, with a tentative D call TRBD1 (5 bases). Germline V lookup: CDR1 MDHEN, CDR2 SYDVKM. The CDR3 extends over 14 amino acids. V dropped 6 bases and J dropped 6 bases, with 17 bases sitting between them.